The clone carrying this T cell receptor beta chain was detected a few times. Its cognate antigen is unknown. The data derive from a study of CD8 T cells in ankylosing spondylitis. Study-level points and caveats: Prior literature has documented some motif variants in synovial fluid and blood from reactive arthritis.

CDR3 length: 11 amino acids. The V gene lost 4 bases and the J gene lost 6 bases, with 10 bases spanning the gap. Germline assignment: CDR1 DFQATT and CDR2 SNEGSKA (reference sequence). Via MiXCR, TCRdb re-called the 5' RACE reads, giving one row per CDR3 protein. The sample contains around 250,000 distinct CDR3 sequences, over 30% of which appear only once. The rearrangement joins TRBV20-1 to TRBJ2-7; D could derive from TRBD1 or TRBD2 (5 bases each). The source material was blood, either unsorted or a sorted T cell fraction (not recorded which). The TCR was taken from a male donor with ankylosing spondylitis or in good health (not recorded which). The CDR3 spells CSAIPGREQYF. In DNA, the CDR3 is TGCAGTGCTATACCGGGACGCGAGCAGTACTTC.